The rows below give T cell receptor beta chains drawn from one sample of a study of TIL therapy for anti-PD-1-resistant metastatic lung cancer. Some clones are missing from TCRdb's copy, which holds only in-frame ones; the method was immunoSEQ multiplex PCR. This table has under 100,000 clones, about three fifths appearing once. Material: tumor tissue, obtained at baseline. These receptors originate from a person aged 25 to 80 with non-small cell lung cancer. The CDR3 runs from the conserved cysteine through the conserved F or W.

>TRBJ2-1|TRBV2|11
CASSPWVEQFF
>TRBJ2-3|TRBV11-2|14
CASSSEWGADTQYF
>TRBJ1-1|TRBV12-3/TRBV12-4|13
CASGLGRNTEAFF
>TRBJ1-6|TRBV28|14
CASSGGSGDSPLHF
>TRBJ1-5|TRBV9|15
CASSPTSHQNQPQHF
>TRBJ1-5|TRBV28|12
CASSTGDQPQHF
>TRBJ2-3|TRBV6-1|19
CASSEVFSGSRSSTDTQYF
>TRBJ2-2|TRBV28|14
CASTDIANTGELFF
>TRBJ2-5|TRBV19|16
CASSIAGLAPVETQYF
>TRBJ1-1|TRBV28|15
CASRMTGAGNTEAFF
>TRBJ2-7|TRBV18|14
CASSLGQGTYEQYF
>TRBJ2-1|TRBV11-3|17
CASSLGTSGSTGNEQFF
>TRBJ1-5|TRBV28|14
CASRPGQGSQPQHF
>TRBJ2-1|TRBV11-2|13
CASSSLQSSRMFF
>TRBJ1-1|TRBV7-8|15
CASSAPQGGATEAFF
>TRBJ1-6|TRBV4-3|15
CASSQGGGRVSPLHF
>TRBJ1-6|TRBV14|13
CASSQEGNSPLHF
>TRBJ2-7|TRBV7-2|16
CASSLRVAGPSYEQYF
>TRBJ1-5|TRBV9|14
CASSASAGNQPQHF
>TRBJ2-5|TRBV27|15
CASSLSGDPRETQYF
>TRBJ2-1|TRBV29-1|13
CSVEGAGSDEQFF
>TRBJ2-5|TRBV5-1|12
CASSFQRETQYF